Sequencing of this T cell receptor (beta chain) was carried out in a study of radiotherapy plus CTLA-4 blockade in lung cancer. Looking at the study overall: An objective response was seen in 15% to 20% of patients, and disease control in just over 30%.

Remarks on this clone: Its antigen is currently unknown.

Findings and caveats of the study: Among blood TCR repertoires after radiotherapy plus ipilimumab, tumor-derived clones expanded. Reports identified early blood T cell clone dynamics, with interferon-beta, as the best response predictor.

Each patient with chemo-refractory metastatic non-small-cell lung cancer was treated with focal radiation plus CTLA-4 blockade using ipilimumab. The CDR3 is 13 amino acids. The germline V and J ends were trimmed by 4 bases and 4 bases, with 11 bases remaining between them. CDR1 SGDLS and CDR2 YYNGEE come from the germline V gene. TCRdb keeps only in-frame clones here, not all; method: immunoSEQ multiplex PCR. The sample consists of fewer than 65,000 clones, 84% of them appearing once. The sample in question was peripheral blood, obtained from a patient treated with radiotherapy plus ipilimumab. V and J are TRBV9 and TRBJ1-2; D is perhaps TRBD1 (6 bases). This clonotype was sampled from a human donor with non-small cell lung cancer whose response to radiotherapy plus ipilimumab could not be evaluated. CDR3 bases: TGTGCCAGCAGCCCCCGGACAGCCTATGGCTACACCTTC. Encoded protein: CASSPRTAYGYTF.